What follows are 13 T cell receptor beta chains derived from one specimen sequenced in a study of OX40 agonist ivuxolimab in advanced cancers. Receptor libraries were prepared by the immunoSEQ multiplex PCR assay. As stored in TCRdb, this immuneACCESS dataset retains in-frame rearrangements with V and J assigned. A fraction of the clones does not appear; measured against another copy, unresolved V genes explain less than half of the discrepancy, and the remainder lacks a known reason. This sample gives around 54,000 clones in total; 94% of them show up just once. The top ten clones comprise approximately 12% of the sample. Sequences were derived from CD4+ or CD8+ T cells sorted from blood, sampled in a trial of the OX40 agonist ivuxolimab. The receptors originated from an adult with an advanced solid tumor such as melanoma, head and neck, liver or kidney cancer.

The chain combines TRBV30 with TRBJ1-1; D is undetermined. The germline CDR1 and CDR2 sequences are GTSNPN and SVGIG (reference sequence). This CDR3 is built from 14 residues. V was cut by 3 bases and J by 4 bases, with 15 bases left in between. This chain's CDR3 is CAWSAGYKSTEAFF. The CDR3 region has the DNA TGTGCCTGGAGCGCCGGGTATAAGAGCACTGAAGCTTTCTTT.

CDR3: CASGVAGGDTQYF. The CDR3 DNA reads TGTGCCAGCGGGGTAGCGGGAGGGGATACGCAGTATTTT. The chain is built from TRBV6-5 and TRBJ2-3; 11 bases map to TRBD2. The germline gives CDR1 MNHEY, CDR2 SVGAGI. The CDR3 extends over 13 amino acids. V was clipped by 8 bases and J by 6 bases; unmatched bases: 4.

The chain's CDR3 is CASSLRPGRLAGVTDTQYF. As DNA, the CDR3 is TGTGCCAGCAGTTTAAGGCCCGGCCGACTAGCGGGAGTCACAGATACGCAGTATTTT. The V gene is TRBV28, the J gene TRBJ2-3; 12 bases are shared with TRBD2. CDR1 and CDR2 from the germline V gene are MDHEN and SYDVKM. Germline trimming cut 2 bases from V and 2 bases from J; bases unmatched to any gene: 11. The CDR3 consists of 19 residues. The full variable domain, rest sourced from reference TRBV28 and TRBJ2-3, is DVKVTQSSRYLVKRTGEKVFLECVQDMDHENMFWYRQDPGLGLRLIYFSYDVKMKEKGDIPEGYSVSREKKERFSLILESASTNQTSMYLCASSLRPGRLAGVTDTQYFGPGTRLTVL.

V is TRBV19 and J is TRBJ2-1; TRBD2 matches at 11 bases. Per the germline V gene, CDR1 is LNHDA and CDR2 is SQIVND (reference sequence). This CDR3 is built from 15 residues. J gave up 6 bases and V 1 base, and 2 bases lay outside the gene matches. CDR3 nucleotides: TGTGCCAGTAGTATAGTGGGGACTAGCGGCAATGAGCAGTTCTTC. Its protein product is CASSIVGTSGNEQFF.

V is TRBV27 and J is TRBJ1-5; possible D gene TRBD1, 6 bases. There are 14 residues in the CDR3. In germline, CDR1 is MNHEY, CDR2 SMNVEV (reference sequence). With 6 bases removed from V and 3 bases from J, the gap between germline ends came to 12 bases. The CDR3 sequence is CASSRAGDNQPQHF. CDR3 sequence (DNA): TGTGCCAGCAGCAGAGCAGGGGACAATCAGCCCCAGCATTTT.

The J gene is TRBJ1-2, the V gene TRBV28; D unclear. V was clipped by 0 bases and J by 8 bases, with 10 bases between them. The germline V gene encodes CDR1 MDHEN and CDR2 SYDVKM. The CDR3 contains 13 residues. The CDR3 region has the DNA TGTGCCAGCAGTTTATGGTCCCTGGGGGGCTACACCTTC. Encoded protein: CASSLWSLGGYTF.

The chain uses TRBV11-2 and TRBJ2-7, with TRBD1 identical over 9 bases. The junction had 16 bases not matched to a gene; V was cut back by 3 bases and J by 7 bases. Per germline, CDR1 SGHAT and CDR2 FQNNGV. The CDR3 is 17 amino acids. CDR3 DNA sequence: TGTGCCAGCAGCTTTCCCCTCACAGGGGGCACCTTGGAAGAGCAGTACTTC. The encoded protein is CASSFPLTGGTLEEQYF.

CDR3 residues: CASSLAWTGIGELFF. The CDR3 bases are TGTGCCAGCAGCTTAGCGTGGACAGGTATCGGGGAGCTGTTTTTT. The V call is TRBV7-2, the J call TRBJ2-2, with 7 bases matching TRBD1. V was pared by 0 bases and J by 7 bases, with 5 bases of the junction left unmatched. Looked up from germline, CDR1 is SGHTA and CDR2 is FQGNSA. This CDR3 comprises 15 residues.

By its share, this clone is medium-sized. This chain connects TRBV7-6 to TRBJ2-7; 8 bases match TRBD1. Trimming cost V 5 bases and J 1 base; bases outside gene matches: 4. CDR1 is SGHVS, CDR2 FNYEAQ, per germline. The CDR3 has 14 residues. CDR3 sequence reads: CASSDDRGSYEQYF. CDR3 nucleotide sequence: TGTGCCAGCAGCGACGACAGGGGTTCCTACGAGCAGTACTTC.

The chain is built from TRBV19 and TRBJ2-7; possibly TRBD1 for D (6 bases). V was trimmed by 3 bases and J by 3 bases, leaving 12 bases between them. The CDR3 length is 14 residues. Germline-derived CDR1 and CDR2 are LNHDA and SQIVND (reference sequence). The CDR3 loop is CASSIPGQGYEQYF. CDR3 nucleotide sequence: TGTGCCAGTAGTATCCCGGGACAAGGCTACGAGCAGTACTTC.

The chain joins TRBV9 to TRBJ1-3, with a possible D match to TRBD1 (5 bases). V was shortened by 3 bases and J by 0 bases, with 7 bases between the two germline ends. Germline CDR1 reads SGDLS; CDR2 reads YYNGEE. CDR3 length equals 14 residues. CDR3 amino acids: CASSGDLSGNTIYF. The CDR3 DNA reads TGTGCCAGCAGCGGGGACCTCTCTGGAAACACCATATATTTT.

The chain carries TRBV27 and TRBJ1-2, with TRBD1 as a possible D gene (5 bases). The CDR3 extends over 13 amino acids. V was pared by 4 bases and J by 5 bases, with 11 bases between. CDR1 MNHEY and CDR2 SMNVEV come from the germline V gene (reference sequence). The CDR3 DNA follows: TGTGCCAGCAGTTCCAGGCAGGGTTATGGCTACACCTTC. Its protein product is CASSSRQGYGYTF.

This clone has a single count. The chain recombines TRBV29-1 with TRBJ2-2, with D uncertain. The germline CDR1 and CDR2 sequences are SQVTM and ANQGSEA. There are 13 residues in the CDR3. V was clipped by 4 bases and J by 2 bases, with 8 bases between them. Here the CDR3 reads CSVAGTNTGELFF. In DNA, the CDR3 is TGCAGCGTTGCTGGCACCAACACCGGGGAGCTGTTTTTT.